This TCR beta chain was sequenced during a study of T cell responses to AZD1222 COVID-19 vaccine. This clone was seen once. Its target is unknown. The method was immunoSEQ multiplex PCR; TCRdb's version includes in-frame clones alone and lacks a portion of them. The sample holds around 100,000 clones; around 90% are singletons and the top ten take approximately 1.2%. Study-wide results and caveats: Close to half of spike-specific TCRs reportedly recognize unmutated variant regions. At study baseline, merely about 6 AZD1222 recipients were seropositive. Clonal diversity was possibly underestimated; the donors were predominantly white British and more often female. With two AZD1222 doses given, Spike-specific TCR breadth and depth both rose.

CDR1 and CDR2 from the germline V gene are SGHAT and FQNNGV. This CDR3 spans 14 amino acids. V lost 1 base and J lost 5; bases outside the gene matches: 3. This clonotype was sampled from an adult in good health. The chain combines TRBV11-2 with TRBJ2-7; 9 bases agree with TRBD2. Sequenced here: peripheral blood, sampled on day 0 of AZD1222 vaccination. CDR3 protein: CASSLGAGGNEQYF. The CDR3 DNA follows: TGTGCCAGCAGCTTAGGGGCGGGGGGGAACGAGCAGTACTTC.